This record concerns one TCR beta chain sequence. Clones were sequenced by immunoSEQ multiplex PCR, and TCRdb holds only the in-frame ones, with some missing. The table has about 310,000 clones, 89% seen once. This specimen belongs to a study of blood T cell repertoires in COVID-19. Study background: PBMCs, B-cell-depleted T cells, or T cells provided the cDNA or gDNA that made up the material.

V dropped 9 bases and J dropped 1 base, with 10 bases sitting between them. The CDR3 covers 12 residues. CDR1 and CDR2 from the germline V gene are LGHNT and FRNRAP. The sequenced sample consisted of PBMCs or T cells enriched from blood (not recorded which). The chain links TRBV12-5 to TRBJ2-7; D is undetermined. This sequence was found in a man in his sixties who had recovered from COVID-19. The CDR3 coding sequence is TGTGCTAGAAATACATATTCCTACGAGCAGTACTTC. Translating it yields CARNTYSYEQYF.